This TCR beta chain appears in the sequencing data of a study of blood T cell repertoires in COVID-19. Individuals drawn from under 30 US areas were roughly 18 to 95 years old. This CDR3 spans 14 amino acids. Germline CDR1 and CDR2: GTSNPN and SVGIG (reference sequence). V was pared by 2 bases and J by 4 bases, with 7 bases of the junction left unmatched. Assay used: immunoSEQ multiplex PCR; TCRdb lists only in-frame clones, some missing. Counted here are roughly 250,000 clones, 75% to 90% occurring once; the ten biggest clones make up about 3.3%. Sequenced sample: PBMCs or T cells enriched from blood (not recorded which). The clonotype originates from a woman aged 40 to 50 with acute COVID-19. The chain carries TRBV30 and TRBJ1-2; TRBD1 agrees at 7 bases. The DNA for the CDR3 is TGTGCCTGGAGTAGGGGACAGATTCTCTATGGCTACACCTTC. Protein product: CAWSRGQILYGYTF.